The source of this T cell receptor beta chain is a study of tumor-infiltrating lymphocytes in localized non-small cell lung cancer. Turning to the study itself: Resected tumor was paired with non-adjacent uninvolved lung from the same patient.

This clone was seen a handful of times. The antigen remains undetermined. The CDR3 loop spans 12 amino acids. Germline V lookup: CDR1 LGHNA, CDR2 YSLEER. Deletions cut 3 bases from V and 5 bases from J, with 4 bases between. Findings and limits, study-wide: TCRbeta sequencing showed higher T cell infiltration in tumors than uninvolved lung.

The method was immunoSEQ multiplex PCR; TCRdb's version includes in-frame clones alone and lacks a portion of them. The sample holds tens of thousands of clones, 80% to 90% seen once. The sequence was obtained from a human donor with non-small cell lung cancer. The rearrangement joins TRBV4-3 to TRBJ2-2; D gene unclear. Input material: lung tumor tissue. The CDR3 nucleotides read TGCGCCAGCAGCCACGGAACCGGGGAGCTGTTTTTT. Translated, it gives CASSHGTGELFF.